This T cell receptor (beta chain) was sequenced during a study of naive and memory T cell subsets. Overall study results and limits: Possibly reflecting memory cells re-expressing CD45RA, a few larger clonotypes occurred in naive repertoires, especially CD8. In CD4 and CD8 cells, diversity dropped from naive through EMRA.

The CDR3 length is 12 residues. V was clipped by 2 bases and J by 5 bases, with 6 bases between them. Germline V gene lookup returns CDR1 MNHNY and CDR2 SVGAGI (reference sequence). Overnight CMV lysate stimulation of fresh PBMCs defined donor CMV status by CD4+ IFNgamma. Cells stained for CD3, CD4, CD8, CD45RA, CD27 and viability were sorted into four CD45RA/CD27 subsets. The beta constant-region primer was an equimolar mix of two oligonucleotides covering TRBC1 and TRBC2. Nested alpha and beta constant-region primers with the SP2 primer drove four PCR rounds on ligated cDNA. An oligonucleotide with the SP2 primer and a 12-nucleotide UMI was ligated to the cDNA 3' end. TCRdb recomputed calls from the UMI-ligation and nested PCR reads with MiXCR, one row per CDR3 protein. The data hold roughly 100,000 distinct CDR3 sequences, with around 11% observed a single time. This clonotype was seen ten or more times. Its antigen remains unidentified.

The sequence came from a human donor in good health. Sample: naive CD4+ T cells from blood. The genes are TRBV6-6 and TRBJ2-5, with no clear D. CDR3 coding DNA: TGTGCCAGCAGTTACCGGCCGGAGACCCAGTACTTC. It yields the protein CASSYRPETQYF.